This TCR beta chain emerged from a study of cytomegalovirus exposure and HLA in healthy donors. Study-wide results and limits: Most TCRs appeared rarely, but some public TCRs recurred in many donors. It has been reported that TCR beta sequences accurately predicted the HLA-A and HLA-B alleles of most subjects. Differences between HLA loci emerged in a later analysis of TCR association rates, with DRB1 most and HLA-C fewest. Listed as cytomegalovirus-associated were more than 150 TCR beta chains.

Primers included in the PCR were 60 Vbeta and 13 Jbeta primers. TCRdb's table, derived via immunoSEQ multiplex PCR, lists solely in-frame clones and lacks some. Among roughly 120,000 clones listed, around 80% were seen once. The CDR3 consists of 15 residues. Trimming removed 0 bases at V and 4 bases at J, with 10 bases between. Germline CDR1 reads LNHDA; CDR2 reads SQIVND (reference sequence). A few counts support this clone. Its antigen is as yet unknown. Sequencing was carried out using PBMCs. The receptor's source is a man in his forties or fifties in good health and CMV-seronegative. The chain combines TRBV19 with TRBJ2-4; maybe TRBD1 (6 bases). The CDR3 region is CASSIEAGVKNIQYF. DNA of the CDR3: TGTGCCAGTAGTATAGAAGCAGGGGTTAAAAACATTCAGTACTTC.